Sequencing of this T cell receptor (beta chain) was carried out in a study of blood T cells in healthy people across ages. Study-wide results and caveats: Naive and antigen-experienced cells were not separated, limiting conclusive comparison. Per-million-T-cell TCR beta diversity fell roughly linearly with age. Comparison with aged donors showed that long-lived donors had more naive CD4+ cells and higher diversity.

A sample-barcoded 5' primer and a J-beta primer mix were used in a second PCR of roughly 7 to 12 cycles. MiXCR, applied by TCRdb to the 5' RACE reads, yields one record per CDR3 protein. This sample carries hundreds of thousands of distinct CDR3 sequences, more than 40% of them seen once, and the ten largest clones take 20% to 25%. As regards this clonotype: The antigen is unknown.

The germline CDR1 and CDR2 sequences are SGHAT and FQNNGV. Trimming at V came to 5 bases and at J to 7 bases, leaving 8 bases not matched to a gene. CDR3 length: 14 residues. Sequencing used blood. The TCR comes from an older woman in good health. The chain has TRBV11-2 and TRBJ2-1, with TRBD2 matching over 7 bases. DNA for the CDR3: TGTGCCAGCAGCCCTGCGGGGAGGGCTAATGAGCAGTTCTTC. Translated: CASSPAGRANEQFF.